The entry below gives a single T cell receptor (beta chain) sequence along with its context. Which antigen it targets is not known. No base qualities exist here, and no much larger clone lies one base off it. This sample was included in a study of T cell responses to AZD1222 COVID-19 vaccine (dated by TCRdb to about 2021). In the study overall: Because spike-specific TCR depth and breadth did not differ between the two schedules, AZD1222 recipients who got a second dose at roughly 4 weeks were pooled with those who got a second dose at roughly 12 weeks. A total of over 230 trial participants underwent TCR sequencing, of whom approximately 200 had received two doses of AZD1222 and approximately 26 had received two doses of the MenACWY control vaccine. Enrollment into the trials was organized by age into subgroups of 18-55, 56-69 and 70-plus years, and those subgroups contained approximately 160, 26 and 62 TCR-sequenced participants, respectively.

This specimen's time point label, per the study, means: baseline before first vaccination. The vaccinee samples were drawn from two UK trials, COV001 and COV002, one of which was a single-blind randomized controlled phase 2/3 trial testing AZD1222 (ChAdOx1 nCoV-19) in healthy adults. For TCRbeta chain sequencing, PBMC samples from trial participants were taken at day 0 and at day 28 after the second dose. The CDR3 regions of human TCRbeta chains were analyzed by immunosequencing. Concerning the study's data processing: Repertoire TCRs were matched against a reference library of SARS-CoV-2-specific TCRs generated with the MIRA antigen-specificity platform. Breadth was defined as the fraction of unique TCRs that were SARS-CoV-2-associated. Depth was defined as the fraction of total T cells that were SARS-CoV-2-associated. Using the MIRA data, every spike-specific TCR was mapped to the spike region that the TCR reacted to and assigned to either a CD4 or a CD8 class. Log10-transformed breadth and depth values were compared by one-way ANOVA with Sidak's multiple comparisons tests. In TCRdb, the immuneACCESS table is reduced to in-frame sequences with V and J assigned. These tables do not hold every clone; where another copy was compared, an unresolved V gene accounts for under half, and the others remain unexplained. D and trimming were read from the DNA, whereas the V and J calls and clone size are those reported in that table. The sample table contains approximately 170,000 clones; only one count was recorded for approximately 92% of them. 6.5% to 8.5% of the sample is held by the ten biggest clonotypes.

The paper as a whole reports these results and caveats: After two AZD1222 doses, both the breadth and the depth of spike-specific TCRs were significantly higher than at day 0 and than in MenACWY recipients. Because no day 14 peak-response samples were available, the repertoires could be characterized only after the peak T cell response. The vaccine-associated CD4 TCRs covered the entire spike protein, and the dominant responses fell in regions 160-218 and 743-854. Most participants were white British and females outnumbered males, and the authors suggested that clonal diversity may have been underestimated. Nearly half of unique spike-specific TCRs reportedly recognized epitopes outside regions mutated in the B.1.351 and B.1.1.7 variants. Conclusions about previously exposed vaccinees are limited, since just a handful of AZD1222 recipients were seropositive for SARS-CoV-2 at baseline. The 56-69-year group was small, and its depth increase did not reach significance, likely because of low power.

The CDR3 has 13 amino acids, counting the end cysteine and phenylalanine. The entry retains the CDR3 DNA only, 39 bases that are in frame from base 1. In the germline V gene (reference sequence), CDR1 corresponds to GTSNPN and CDR2 to SVGIG. The germline ends are 11 bases apart after V is trimmed by 7 bases and J by 0 bases. The sample was peripheral blood, taken on day 0 of AZD1222 vaccination. Recombination joined TRBV30 with TRBJ2-3, with the D gene not clear enough to name. This sequence originates from an adult in good health. CDR3 protein: CASDRTSTDTQYF. The nucleotide sequence is given as TGTGCCTCAGACCGTACTAGCACAGATACGCAGTATTTT.